This T cell receptor (beta chain) was profiled in a study of shared clonotypes between healthy human individuals. V lost 7 bases and J 0 bases, leaving 14 bases between the germline ends. In germline, CDR1 is MNHEY, CDR2 SMNVEV (reference sequence). This CDR3 has 15 residues. Clones were read by immunoSEQ multiplex PCR, and TCRdb kept only the in-frame ones, dropping some. The table records about 1.5 million clones, around 97% of them present only once. This clonotype originated in a man in his thirties or forties in good health. The J gene is TRBJ2-3, the V gene TRBV27; D remains ambiguous. Sequences were obtained from naive CD4+ T cells sorted from blood. The subset was: CD45RA+ positively selected. The CDR3 here is CASNIQGFSTDTQYF. The CDR3 DNA reads TGTGCCAGCAATATACAAGGATTTAGCACAGATACGCAGTATTTT.